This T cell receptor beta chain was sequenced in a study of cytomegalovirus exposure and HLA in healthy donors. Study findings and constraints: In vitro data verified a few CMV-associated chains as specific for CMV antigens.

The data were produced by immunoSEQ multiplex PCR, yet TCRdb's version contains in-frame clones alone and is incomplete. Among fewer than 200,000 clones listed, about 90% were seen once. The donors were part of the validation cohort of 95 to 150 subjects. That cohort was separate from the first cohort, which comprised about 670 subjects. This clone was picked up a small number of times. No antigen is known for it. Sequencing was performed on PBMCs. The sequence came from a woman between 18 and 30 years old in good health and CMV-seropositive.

This CDR3 is CASSQAGLVRGYTF. In DNA form, the CDR3 reads TGTGCCAGCAGCCAAGCAGGGCTGGTCCGTGGCTACACCTTC. The chain joins TRBV14 to TRBJ1-2; possibly TRBD1 for D (5 bases). Trimming took off 1 base at V and 7 bases at J, with 13 bases between the two ends. Germline CDR1 SGHDN, CDR2 FVKESK. This CDR3 spans 14 amino acids.